The rows below give T cell receptor beta chains drawn from one sample of a study of response to subunit inactivated influenza vaccine. One entry per CDR3 protein, called by TCRdb with MiXCR from the RT-PCR reads. The table lists some 500,000 distinct CDR3 sequences, about 25% of them singletons. The sample was CD4+ T cells sorted from PBMCs, taken 4 to 6 days after vaccination. All receptors come from a man aged 45-65 years who received an inactivated influenza vaccine. CDR3s leave out the opening cysteine and the closing phenylalanine or tryptophan.

TRBV9 | ASSVGTQY
TRBV6-1 | ASRDRAFFSGANVLT
TRBV2 | ASSPRSSNQPQH
TRBV12-3/TRBV12-4 | ASSFGLAATDTQY
TRBV6-5 | ASSYSKASGDYEQY
TRBV29-1 | SVGQGAGYEQY
TRBV7-2 | ASSLHPGQGYEQY
TRBV12-3/TRBV12-4 | ASSNSLKTKLF
TRBV5-1 | ASSWTGVKETQY
TRBV7-2 | ASSLISGGLPDTQY